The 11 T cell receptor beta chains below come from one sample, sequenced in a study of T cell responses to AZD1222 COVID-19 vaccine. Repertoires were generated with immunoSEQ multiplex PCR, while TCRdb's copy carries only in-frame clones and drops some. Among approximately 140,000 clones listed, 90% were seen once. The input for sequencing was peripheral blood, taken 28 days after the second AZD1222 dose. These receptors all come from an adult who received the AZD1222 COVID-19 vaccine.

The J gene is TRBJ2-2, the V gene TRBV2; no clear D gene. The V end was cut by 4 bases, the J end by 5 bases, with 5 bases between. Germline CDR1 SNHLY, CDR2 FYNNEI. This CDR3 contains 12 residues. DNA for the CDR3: TGTGCCAGCAGTGCAGGAACCGGGGAGCTGTTTTTT. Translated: CASSAGTGELFF. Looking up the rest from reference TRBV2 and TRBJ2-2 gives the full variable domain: EPEVTQTPSHQVTQMGQEVILRCVPISNHLYFYWYRQILGQKVEFLVSFYNNEISEKSEIFDDQFSVERPDGSNFTLKIRSTKLEDSAMYFCASSAGTGELFFGEGSRLTVL.

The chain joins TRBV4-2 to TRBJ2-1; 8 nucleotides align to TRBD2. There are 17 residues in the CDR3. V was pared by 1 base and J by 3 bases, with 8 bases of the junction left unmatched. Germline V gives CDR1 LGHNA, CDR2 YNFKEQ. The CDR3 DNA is TGTGCCAGCAGCCAAGCGGTGGCTAGCGGGTTCTACAATGAGCAGTTCTTC. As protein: CASSQAVASGFYNEQFF.

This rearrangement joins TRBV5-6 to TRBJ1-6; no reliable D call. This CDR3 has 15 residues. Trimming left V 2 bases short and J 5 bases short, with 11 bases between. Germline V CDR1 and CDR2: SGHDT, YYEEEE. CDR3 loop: CASSFGEANNSPLHF. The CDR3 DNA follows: TGTGCCAGCAGCTTTGGGGAAGCAAATAATTCACCCCTCCACTTT.

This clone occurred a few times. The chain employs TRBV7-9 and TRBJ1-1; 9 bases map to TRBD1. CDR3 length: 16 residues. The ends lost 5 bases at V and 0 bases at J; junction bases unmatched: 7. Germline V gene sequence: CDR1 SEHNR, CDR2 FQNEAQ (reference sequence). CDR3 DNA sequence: TGTGCCAGCAGCCCCCCGGGGACAGGGCTGAACACTGAAGCTTTCTTT. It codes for CASSPPGTGLNTEAFF.

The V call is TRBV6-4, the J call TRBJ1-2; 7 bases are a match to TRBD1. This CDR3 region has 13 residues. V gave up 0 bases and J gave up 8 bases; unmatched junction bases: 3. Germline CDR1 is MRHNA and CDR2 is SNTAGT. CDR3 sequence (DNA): TGTGCCAGCAGTGACTCGACAGGGTTCGGCTACACCTTC. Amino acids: CASSDSTGFGYTF.

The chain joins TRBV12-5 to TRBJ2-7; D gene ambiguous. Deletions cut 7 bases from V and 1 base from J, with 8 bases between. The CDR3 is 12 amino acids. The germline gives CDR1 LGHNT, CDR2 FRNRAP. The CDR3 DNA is TGTGCTAGTGCCTGGCAGTCCTACGAGCAGTACGTC. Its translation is CASAWQSYEQYV.

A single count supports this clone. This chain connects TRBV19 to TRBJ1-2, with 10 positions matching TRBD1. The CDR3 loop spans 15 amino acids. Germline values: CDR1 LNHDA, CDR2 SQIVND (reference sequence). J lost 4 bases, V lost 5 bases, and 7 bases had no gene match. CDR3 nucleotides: TGTGCCAGTAGTCCCCCGACAGGGGGCAGCTATGGCTACACCTTC. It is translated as CASSPPTGGSYGYTF.

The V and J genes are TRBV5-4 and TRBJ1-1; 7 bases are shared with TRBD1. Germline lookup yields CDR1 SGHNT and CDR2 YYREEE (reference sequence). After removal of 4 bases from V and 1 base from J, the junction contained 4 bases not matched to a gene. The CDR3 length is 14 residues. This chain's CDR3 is CASSPGQRNTEAFF. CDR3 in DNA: TGTGCCAGCAGCCCGGGACAGCGGAACACTGAAGCTTTCTTT.

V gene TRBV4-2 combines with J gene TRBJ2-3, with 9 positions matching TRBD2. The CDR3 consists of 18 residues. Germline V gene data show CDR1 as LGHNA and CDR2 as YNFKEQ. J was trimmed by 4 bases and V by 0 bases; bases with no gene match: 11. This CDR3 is CASSQDFVVAGVPDTQYF. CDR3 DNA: TGTGCCAGCAGCCAAGATTTCGTGGTAGCGGGGGTACCAGATACGCAGTATTTT.

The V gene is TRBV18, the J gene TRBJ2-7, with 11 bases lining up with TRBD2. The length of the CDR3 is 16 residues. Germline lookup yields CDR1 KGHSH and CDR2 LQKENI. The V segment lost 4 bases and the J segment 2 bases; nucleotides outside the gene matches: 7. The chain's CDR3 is CASSQTSGSFTYEQYF. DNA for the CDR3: TGTGCCAGCTCACAAACTAGCGGGAGCTTTACCTACGAGCAGTACTTC.

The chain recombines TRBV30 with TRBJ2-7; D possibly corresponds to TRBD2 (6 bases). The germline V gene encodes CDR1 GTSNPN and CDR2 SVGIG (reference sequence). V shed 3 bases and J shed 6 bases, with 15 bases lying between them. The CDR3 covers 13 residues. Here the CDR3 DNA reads TGTGCCTGGAGCCGGGACTCCTGGCTCGAGCAGTACTTC. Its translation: CAWSRDSWLEQYF.